At least ten counts were recorded for the clone carrying this T cell receptor beta chain. Its cognate antigen is unknown. V was clipped by 3 bases and J by 0 bases; unmatched bases: 13. Germline CDR1 reads SGHVS; CDR2 reads FQNEAQ. The CDR3 totals 18 residues. Time point defined: persistent/refractory GD, antithyroid drugs over 5 years with positive TRAb. Extracted PBMC RNA gave rise to the TCR library. The patients were enrolled through endocrinology in Xi'an, China. The sample originates from a study of regulatory T cells in long-lasting Graves disease. Study as a whole: Persistent cases took antithyroid drugs over 5 years and stayed TSH receptor antibody positive.

Arm-PCR of CDR3 regions and iRepertoire HTBI primers were used to build TCR beta libraries. A single record per CDR3 protein comes from TCRdb applying MiXCR to the multiplex PCR reads. Of under 450,000 distinct CDR3 sequences in the sample, roughly 20% were seen once. Overall study findings and caveats: Accuracy may have suffered from the small sample size. TRBV28, TRBJ1-2 and TRBJ2-5 were favored in persistent disease.

The clonotype was recovered from a woman in her thirties or forties with Graves disease. The gene calls are TRBV7-8 and TRBJ1-2, with 7 bases fitting TRBD1. Sequences were derived from peripheral blood mononuclear cells (PBMCs), sampled when the disease was refractory, from a patient treated with antithyroid drugs. CDR3: CASSFSPGQVPANYGYTF. The CDR3 DNA sequence: TGTGCCAGCAGCTTTAGCCCCGGACAGGTTCCAGCTAACTATGGCTACACCTTC.